The 20 T cell receptor beta chains given below trace back to one sample, sequenced in a study of T cell repertoires in cytomegalovirus infection. No antigens are known for them. TCRdb reprocessed the reads with MiXCR, giving one entry per CDR3 protein. Here the sample spans fewer than 1,000,000 distinct CDR3 sequences, approximately 31% being singletons. This specimen consisted of cultured CD8+ T cells from PBMCs, obtained from culture after CMV antigen stimulation. The origin of the receptors is a human donor in good health (CMV status not recorded). Some clones in this sample may be carry-over from other donors' samples.

V and J are TRBV7-9 and TRBJ2-7; tentatively, D is TRBD2 (6 bases). V lost 4 bases and J 2 bases, leaving 15 bases between the germline ends. Looked up from germline, CDR1 is SEHNR and CDR2 is FQNEAQ (reference sequence). The CDR3 length is 15 residues. The CDR3 DNA reads TGTGCCAGCAGCTCAGTGGGGACTCAAACCTACGAGCAGTACTTC. This codes for CASSSVGTQTYEQYF.

This clonotype has a handful of counts. The chain uses TRBV6-2 or TRBV6-3 and TRBJ1-5; D gene uncertain. Trimming took off 4 bases at V and 3 bases at J, with 28 bases between the two ends. The CDR3 sequence is 20 residues long. In germline, CDR1 is MNHEY, CDR2 SVGEGT. The CDR3 DNA follows: TGTGCCAGCAGTTCTATTAGCCTCCGAAGGGCGGAGGCGTACAATCAGCCCCAGCATTTT. Translated, it gives CASSSISLRRAEAYNQPQHF.

The table lists this clonotype with a few counts. V gene TRBV7-9 combines with J gene TRBJ2-7; possibly TRBD2 for D (6 bases). This CDR3 contains 14 residues. The V gene's germline CDR1 is SEHNR and CDR2 FQNEAQ (reference sequence). V was clipped by 2 bases and J by 5 bases, with 13 bases between them. The CDR3, as DNA: TGTGCCAGCAGCTTACGTCGCGGGGCGGACGAGCAGTACTTC. Translation: CASSLRRGADEQYF.

The chain carries TRBV4-3 and TRBJ2-2; D not certain. Trimming shortened V by 1 base and J by 4 bases, and 19 bases separated the two germline ends. From germline, CDR1 is LGHNA and CDR2 YSLEER. This CDR3 comprises 18 residues. The CDR3 bases are TGCGCCAGCAGCCAAGGCGATAGGGTAGTAGTAGGCACCGGGGAGCTGTTTTTT. The encoded protein is CASSQGDRVVVGTGELFF.

This rearrangement joins TRBV2 to TRBJ2-2, with D possibly TRBD1 on 6 matching bases. Looked up from germline, CDR1 is SNHLY and CDR2 is FYNNEI. There are 14 residues in the CDR3. With 10 bases removed from V and 0 bases from J, the gap between germline ends came to 12 bases. CDR3 in amino acids: CAKMDSTNTGELFF. The CDR3 DNA is TGTGCCAAAATGGACAGTACGAACACCGGGGAGCTGTTTTTT.

V gene TRBV12-3 or TRBV12-4 combines with J gene TRBJ1-2; no clear D gene. The V end lost 10 bases, the J end lost 8 bases, and 14 bases lay between the germline ends. The CDR3 spans 11 residues. This CDR3 reads CAITDQQGYTF. CDR3 nucleotides: TGTGCCATAACGGACCAACAAGGCTACACCTTC.

This clonotype was picked up many times. This rearrangement joins TRBV28 to TRBJ2-3; TRBD2 matches at 15 bases. This CDR3 comprises 18 residues. In germline, CDR1 is MDHEN, CDR2 SYDVKM. V lost 8 bases, J lost 3 bases, and 12 bases stayed unmatched. CDR3 bases: TGTGCCAGCTCCCTCCGATGGACTAGCGGGGGGGCTACAGATACGCAGTATTTT. This codes for CASSLRWTSGGATDTQYF. The whole variable domain, filled in from reference TRBV28 and TRBJ2-3, reads DVKVTQSSRYLVKRTGEKVFLECVQDMDHENMFWYRQDPGLGLRLIYFSYDVKMKEKGDIPEGYSVSREKKERFSLILESASTNQTSMYLCASSLRWTSGGATDTQYFGPGTRLTVL.

This clonotype came up many times. The chain combines TRBV7-9 with TRBJ2-7, with 9 positions matching TRBD1. The length of the CDR3 is 14 residues. The germline V gene has CDR1 SEHNR and CDR2 FQNEAQ (reference sequence). With V trimmed by 6 bases and J by 5 bases, 8 bases remained unmatched. The CDR3 nucleotides are TGTGCCAGCAGTTGGACCGGGACAGGGAACGAGCAGTACTTC. This sequence encodes CASSWTGTGNEQYF.

Written as DNA, the CDR3 is TGCAGCGTTTTGGACAGGGACGCTAAGGGTTTCTTT. This translates into CSVLDRDAKGFF. The chain is built from TRBV29-1 and TRBJ1-1; TRBD1 agrees at 8 bases. The CDR3 loop spans 12 amino acids. The V segment lost 5 bases and the J segment 13 bases; nucleotides outside the gene matches: 12. CDR1 and CDR2 (germline): SQVTM, ANQGSEA.

V is TRBV12-3 or TRBV12-4 and J is TRBJ2-1; 7 bases match TRBD2. The CDR3 runs 14 residues. V gave up 4 bases and J gave up 4 bases; unmatched junction bases: 4. Here the CDR3 DNA reads TGTGCCAGCAGTTCACCGGGACTATACAATGAGCAGTTCTTC. Protein sequence: CASSSPGLYNEQFF.

V and J are TRBV27 and TRBJ2-7; D may be TRBD1 or TRBD2 (6 bases each). The ends were cut back, 3 bases at V and 3 bases at J, with 12 bases in the middle. Germline V gives CDR1 MNHEY, CDR2 SMNVEV (reference sequence). The CDR3 runs to 14 residues. This chain's CDR3 is CASSLVGGNYEQYV. The CDR3 region has the DNA TGTGCCAGCAGTTTGGTAGGGGGGAACTACGAGCAGTACGTC.

This clonotype showed up just a few times. The CDR3 DNA sequence: TGCGCCAGCAGCTTGTGGCGGGGTGAGCCCCAGACCCAGTACTTC. It translates to CASSLWRGEPQTQYF. The V and J genes are TRBV5-1 and TRBJ2-5; D perhaps matches TRBD2 (6 bases). V gave up 1 base and J gave up 6 bases, with 16 bases separating them. The CDR3 totals 15 residues. Germline CDR1 is SGHRS and CDR2 is YFSETQ.

This clonotype was counted only a few times. J is TRBJ1-1 and V is TRBV7-9; no definite D call. Germline V gene sequence: CDR1 SEHNR, CDR2 FQNEAQ (reference sequence). The CDR3 totals 18 residues. V was clipped by 1 base and J by 6 bases, with 24 bases between them. In DNA form, the CDR3 reads TGTGCCAGCAGCTTAGTCTACAGACCCCTTGGGGAAGCCGCTGAAGCTTTCTTT. This sequence encodes CASSLVYRPLGEAAEAFF.

This clonotype was detected ten times or more. CDR3 sequence: CASRDSMNTEAFF. DNA for the CDR3: TGTGCCAGTCGGGACAGTATGAACACTGAAGCTTTCTTT. The chain recombines TRBV19 with TRBJ1-1; the match to TRBD1 covers 7 bases. This CDR3 comprises 13 residues. Germline V gene lookup returns CDR1 LNHDA and CDR2 SQIVND (reference sequence). Trimming at V came to 8 bases and at J to 0 bases, leaving 3 bases not matched to a gene. Looking up the rest from reference TRBV19 and TRBJ1-1 gives the full variable domain: DGGITQSPKYLFRKEGQNVTLSCEQNLNHDAMYWYRQDPGQGLRLIYYSQIVNDFQKGDIAEGYSVSREKKESFPLTVTSAQKNPTAFYLCASRDSMNTEAFFGQGTRLTVV.

Written as DNA, the CDR3 is TGTGCCAGCCAAAAGGGGATCCTATGGTATGAGCAGTTCTTC. It is translated as CASQKGILWYEQFF. The gene calls are TRBV6-6 and TRBJ2-1; a weak D match, TRBD1 (5 bases). This CDR3 has 14 amino acids. Germline CDR1 and CDR2: MNHNY and SVGAGI (reference sequence). Deletions cut 8 bases from V and 8 bases from J, with 19 bases between.

This clonotype was picked up a small number of times. The V call is TRBV12-3 or TRBV12-4, the J call TRBJ2-2; TRBD2 matches 10 bases. After removal of 5 bases from V and 7 bases from J, the junction contained 7 bases not matched to a gene. The CDR3 loop spans 15 amino acids. CDR3 DNA: TGTGCCAGCAGTCCCAGCGGGGGGGCCTTCGGGGAGCTGTTTTTT. Its translation is CASSPSGGAFGELFF.

The V call is TRBV6-5, the J call TRBJ2-2; 8 bases align to TRBD1. The germline V gene encodes CDR1 MNHEY and CDR2 SVGAGI. The CDR3 has 18 amino acids. J was trimmed by 4 bases and V by 0 bases; bases with no gene match: 10. The CDR3 here is CASSYSPTGVKSTGELFF. CDR3 sequence (DNA): TGTGCCAGCAGTTACTCCCCGACAGGGGTAAAGAGCACCGGGGAGCTGTTTTTT.

The rearrangement links TRBV6-8 to TRBJ2-1; 11 nucleotides agree with TRBD2. The germline CDR1 and CDR2 sequences are MNHGY and SAAAGT. This CDR3 spans 16 amino acids. V shed 9 bases and J 8 bases; nucleotides not matched to a gene: 15. The DNA for the CDR3 is TGTGCCAGTGGTATCAGGGTAACTAGCGGGGGACATGAGCAGTTCTTC. It specifies CASGIRVTSGGHEQFF.

A note on this clonotype: A read error may be the cause here, since a much bigger clone is one base away. V gene TRBV11-3 combines with J gene TRBJ2-2; TRBD2 aligns across 8 bases. Per the germline V gene, CDR1 is SGHNT and CDR2 is YENEEA. The CDR3 spans 15 residues. The CDR3 loop reads CASSGGLVGTEELFF. In DNA, the CDR3 is TGTGCCAGCAGCGGGGGACTAGTGGGCACCGAGGAGCTGTTTTTT.

This clonotype was seen a handful of times. This chain uses TRBV28 with TRBJ2-7; D not certain. The CDR3 is made up of 16 amino acids. Trimming took 3 bases from V and 0 from J, leaving 15 bases between them. The germline CDR1 and CDR2 sequences are MDHEN and SYDVKM. DNA for the CDR3: TGTGCCAGCAGTTTCTCTCTCCAGAGGAGCTCCTACGAGCAGTACGTC. Its protein is CASSFSLQRSSYEQYV.